Sequencing of this TCR beta chain was carried out in a study of Ad26.COV2.S vaccination and SARS-CoV-2 variants. Looking at the study overall: Each vaccinee took Ad26.COV2.S intramuscularly, once or twice 56 days apart.

Noted treatment: 19 received Ad26.COV2.S at low or high dose, single or two shots; roughly five received placebo; per-sample allocation not given. Day 63 after the first injection of vaccine or placebo was the sampling time. SARS-CoV-2 spike from the Wuhan strain was encoded by the vaccine, an Ad26 vector. The protocol was immunoSEQ multiplex PCR, while the TCRdb copy is restricted to in-frame clones and leaves out a portion. The repertoire holds 450,000 to 550,000 clones, approximately 90% seen once, with 1.5% to 2% in the top ten. The CDR3 runs 11 residues. The germline V gene has CDR1 SGHRS and CDR2 YFSETQ. The ends lost 3 bases at V and 10 bases at J; junction bases unmatched: 1.

The input for sequencing was peripheral blood, taken in a trial of Ad26.COV2.S vaccine versus placebo. This TCR came from a person aged 18-65 years who received the Ad26.COV2.S COVID-19 vaccine or a placebo. This rearrangement joins TRBV5-1 to TRBJ2-1; 7 nucleotides line up with TRBD2. Written as DNA, the CDR3 is TGCGCCAGCAGCTCTAGCGGAGAGCAGTTCTTC. Its protein is CASSSSGEQFF.